A selection of T cell receptor beta chains follows, all from one sample in a study of blood T cell repertoires in COVID-19. The protocol was immunoSEQ multiplex PCR, while the TCRdb copy is restricted to in-frame clones and leaves out a portion. This table has around 200,000 clones, about 88% appearing once. The sequencing input was PBMCs or T cells enriched from blood (not recorded which). The origin of the receptors is a woman aged 25 to 39 who had recovered from COVID-19. Each CDR3 is given with its conserved first and last residue. D genes are given only for firm matches. The size entry is marked missing in some rows and otherwise reads once, few, many or a size class.

v_call: TRBV11-2
d_call: NA
j_call: TRBJ1-6
clone_size: NA
cdr3_nt: TGTGCCAGCAGCTTATCTTTTTCTTCACCCCTCCACTTT
cdr3_aa: CASSLSFSSPLHF

v_call: TRBV2
d_call: TRBD1
j_call: TRBJ2-5
clone_size: once
cdr3_nt: TGTGCCAGCAGTGAAGCGTACAGGGGGGAGCAAGAGACCCAGTACTTC
cdr3_aa: CASSEAYRGEQETQYF

v_call: TRBV19
d_call: NA
j_call: TRBJ2-5
clone_size: NA
cdr3_nt: TGTGCCAGTAGCACCAACAGGGAGGAGACCCAGTACTTC
cdr3_aa: CASSTNREETQYF

v_call: TRBV9
d_call: TRBD1
j_call: TRBJ1-1
clone_size: NA
cdr3_nt: TGTGCCAGCAGCGTCGACTACAGGGGCCTTGCTTTCTTT
cdr3_aa: CASSVDYRGLAFF

v_call: TRBV6-5
d_call: NA
j_call: TRBJ1-6
clone_size: NA
cdr3_nt: TGTGCCAGCAGTTGGCAGGGGAAACCCCTCCACTTT
cdr3_aa: CASSWQGKPLHF

v_call: TRBV15
d_call: TRBD2
j_call: TRBJ2-3
clone_size: NA
cdr3_nt: TGTGCCACCAGCTTTGGCGGGGGGGCAATAGATACGCAGTATTTT
cdr3_aa: CATSFGGGAIDTQYF

v_call: TRBV5-8
d_call: NA
j_call: TRBJ1-6
clone_size: NA
cdr3_nt: TGTGCCAGCAGCTTGGATCTGCCGAGCTCCTATAATTCACCCCTCCACTTT
cdr3_aa: CASSLDLPSSYNSPLHF

v_call: TRBV9
d_call: NA
j_call: TRBJ2-2
clone_size: NA
cdr3_nt: TGTGCCAGCAGCCCCCCAGGGAACACCGGGGAGCTGTTTTTT
cdr3_aa: CASSPPGNTGELFF

v_call: TRBV5-4
d_call: TRBD2
j_call: TRBJ2-7
clone_size: once
cdr3_nt: TGTGCCAGCAGCCTCCCGGGGGGCTACGAGCAGTACTTC
cdr3_aa: CASSLPGGYEQYF

v_call: TRBV6-5
d_call: TRBD1
j_call: TRBJ2-4
clone_size: NA
cdr3_nt: TGTGCCAGCAGACAGGGACAGTTAGCCAAAAACATTCAGTACTTC
cdr3_aa: CASRQGQLAKNIQYF

v_call: TRBV3-1/TRBV3-2
d_call: NA
j_call: TRBJ1-6
clone_size: NA
cdr3_nt: TGTGCCAGCAGCCAGCTCAGGTTCTATAATTCACCCCTCCACTTT
cdr3_aa: CASSQLRFYNSPLHF

v_call: TRBV9
d_call: TRBD1
j_call: TRBJ2-6
clone_size: NA
cdr3_nt: TGTGCCAGCACCCACACCGGGACAGGATTTTCCTCTGGGGCCAACGTCCTGACTTTC
cdr3_aa: CASTHTGTGFSSGANVLTF

v_call: TRBV19
d_call: TRBD2
j_call: TRBJ2-7
clone_size: NA
cdr3_nt: TGTGCCAGTAGTCCTCGACTAGCGGGGGGCCACGAGCAGTACTTC
cdr3_aa: CASSPRLAGGHEQYF

v_call: TRBV3-1/TRBV3-2
d_call: NA
j_call: TRBJ2-5
clone_size: few
cdr3_nt: TGTGCCAGCAGCCAAGGTCCCGGGTACCAAGAGACCCAGTACTTC
cdr3_aa: CASSQGPGYQETQYF

v_call: TRBV7-2
d_call: NA
j_call: TRBJ1-1
clone_size: NA
cdr3_nt: TGTGCCAGCAGCCCCCGCTCAACTGGGAACACTGAAGCTTTCTTT
cdr3_aa: CASSPRSTGNTEAFF

v_call: TRBV6-4
d_call: NA
j_call: TRBJ2-2
clone_size: NA
cdr3_nt: TGTGCCAGCAGTTCCGACAGGTACACCGGGGAGCTGTTTTTT
cdr3_aa: CASSSDRYTGELFF

v_call: TRBV6-2/TRBV6-3
d_call: TRBD1
j_call: TRBJ1-5
clone_size: NA
cdr3_nt: TGTGCCAGCAGTTATAGGCAGGGGGAGAATCAGCCCCAGCATTTT
cdr3_aa: CASSYRQGENQPQHF

v_call: TRBV10-2
d_call: NA
j_call: TRBJ1-5
clone_size: NA
cdr3_nt: TGCGCCAGCAGTGAGTCGATGGGGACTTACCAGCCCCAGCATTTT
cdr3_aa: CASSESMGTYQPQHF

v_call: TRBV7-2
d_call: TRBD1
j_call: TRBJ2-3
clone_size: NA
cdr3_nt: TGTGCCAGCAGCTTAGGGACAGGGGCAGATACGCAGTATTTT
cdr3_aa: CASSLGTGADTQYF

v_call: TRBV6-1
d_call: NA
j_call: TRBJ2-2
clone_size: NA
cdr3_nt: TGTGCCAGCAGTGAGAGAACAGGAGGGACCGGGGAGCTGTTTTTT
cdr3_aa: CASSERTGGTGELFF

v_call: TRBV7-2
d_call: NA
j_call: TRBJ2-2
clone_size: NA
cdr3_nt: TGTGCCAGCAGCTTAGACAGTGGGAGTACCGGGGAGCTGTTTTTT
cdr3_aa: CASSLDSGSTGELFF

v_call: TRBV7-8
d_call: TRBD1
j_call: TRBJ2-7
clone_size: NA
cdr3_nt: TGTGCCAGCAGCCCCCGGGACAGGCACTACGAGCAGTACTTC
cdr3_aa: CASSPRDRHYEQYF

v_call: TRBV7-9
d_call: TRBD2
j_call: TRBJ2-1
clone_size: NA
cdr3_nt: TGTGCCAGCAGCCCACTAGCGGGAGCTAACAATGAGCAGTTCTTC
cdr3_aa: CASSPLAGANNEQFF

v_call: TRBV6-5
d_call: NA
j_call: TRBJ2-5
clone_size: NA
cdr3_nt: TGTGCCAGCAGTTTTCGACAGGCCCAAGAGACCCAGTACTTC
cdr3_aa: CASSFRQAQETQYF

v_call: TRBV6-1
d_call: NA
j_call: TRBJ2-2
clone_size: NA
cdr3_nt: TGTGCCAGCAGTGACGTGGGGGGGCGGATCGGGGAGCTGTTTTTT
cdr3_aa: CASSDVGGRIGELFF

v_call: TRBV7-9
d_call: NA
j_call: TRBJ2-1
clone_size: NA
cdr3_nt: TGTGCCAGCAGCTTAGCGGCAGGGGACAATGAGCAGTTCTTC
cdr3_aa: CASSLAAGDNEQFF

v_call: TRBV7-2
d_call: NA
j_call: TRBJ1-6
clone_size: once
cdr3_nt: TGTGCCAGCGGATGGAAAGGGGACACGGAAAGCTCCTATAATTCACCCCTCCACTTT
cdr3_aa: CASGWKGDTESSYNSPLHF

v_call: TRBV2
d_call: NA
j_call: TRBJ1-4
clone_size: NA
cdr3_nt: TGTGCCAGCAGTGCACAGGGATTTTTGGAAAAACTGTTTTTT
cdr3_aa: CASSAQGFLEKLFF

v_call: TRBV14
d_call: TRBD1
j_call: TRBJ2-5
clone_size: NA
cdr3_nt: TGTGCCAGCAGCCTAACCCCGGGACAGGGGCTGGGGGAGACCCAGTACTTC
cdr3_aa: CASSLTPGQGLGETQYF

v_call: TRBV9
d_call: NA
j_call: TRBJ2-5
clone_size: once
cdr3_nt: TGTGCCAGCAGCGTAGGAGGAGGTCGGGGACAAGAGACCCAGTACTTC
cdr3_aa: CASSVGGGRGQETQYF

v_call: TRBV29-1
d_call: NA
j_call: TRBJ1-2
clone_size: NA
cdr3_nt: TGCAGCGCCGTGGGCGACTATGGCTACGCCTTC
cdr3_aa: CSAVGDYGYAF

v_call: TRBV5-1
d_call: NA
j_call: TRBJ2-2
clone_size: NA
cdr3_nt: TGCGCCAGCAGCTTGGGGGACTCAGCTGGCGGGGAGCTGTTTTTT
cdr3_aa: CASSLGDSAGGELFF

v_call: TRBV19
d_call: TRBD1
j_call: TRBJ2-3
clone_size: NA
cdr3_nt: TGTGCCAGTAGTATCTCCGACAGGGGGGAGGATACGCAGTATTTT
cdr3_aa: CASSISDRGEDTQYF

v_call: TRBV12-5
d_call: NA
j_call: TRBJ2-3
clone_size: NA
cdr3_nt: TGTGCTAGTGGTTTGAGTGTAGCCGGGAGCACAGATACGCAGTATTTT
cdr3_aa: CASGLSVAGSTDTQYF

v_call: TRBV19
d_call: TRBD2
j_call: TRBJ2-7
clone_size: NA
cdr3_nt: TGTGCCAGTAGTATAGGGGCGGGGGGCTTCTACGAGCAGTACTTC
cdr3_aa: CASSIGAGGFYEQYF

v_call: TRBV2
d_call: NA
j_call: TRBJ1-5
clone_size: once
cdr3_nt: TGTGCCAGCAGTGAAGGGAGTTATAGCAATCAGCCCCAGCATTTT
cdr3_aa: CASSEGSYSNQPQHF

v_call: TRBV19
d_call: NA
j_call: TRBJ1-1
clone_size: NA
cdr3_nt: TGTGCCAGTAGTCCTAGACGGCAGGGGAACACTGAAGCTTTCTTT
cdr3_aa: CASSPRRQGNTEAFF

v_call: TRBV10-3
d_call: TRBD1
j_call: TRBJ2-4
clone_size: once
cdr3_nt: TGTGCCATCTCTAAAACCCAGACAGGGCGGGTTAGCAAAAACATTCAGTACTTC
cdr3_aa: CAISKTQTGRVSKNIQYF

v_call: TRBV5-4
d_call: TRBD1
j_call: TRBJ1-2
clone_size: once
cdr3_nt: TGTGCCAGCAGCCCACCGGGACAGGGCTATGGCTACACCTTC
cdr3_aa: CASSPPGQGYGYTF

v_call: TRBV6-2/TRBV6-3
d_call: NA
j_call: TRBJ1-5
clone_size: NA
cdr3_nt: TGTGCCAGCAGTTCGTACTTACAGTATAGCAATCAGCCCCAGCATTTT
cdr3_aa: CASSSYLQYSNQPQHF

v_call: TRBV18
d_call: NA
j_call: TRBJ2-3
clone_size: NA
cdr3_nt: TGTGCCAGCTCACCCGGTCCAACAGATACGCAGTATTTT
cdr3_aa: CASSPGPTDTQYF

v_call: TRBV7-9
d_call: TRBD2
j_call: TRBJ2-1
clone_size: NA
cdr3_nt: TGTGCCAGCAGCTTAGTGGGTAGCGGGGCTAATGAGCAGTTCTTC
cdr3_aa: CASSLVGSGANEQFF

v_call: TRBV6-5
d_call: NA
j_call: TRBJ1-3
clone_size: NA
cdr3_nt: TGTGCCAGCGGGTGGTTAGCGGACACCATATATTTT
cdr3_aa: CASGWLADTIYF

v_call: TRBV20-1
d_call: NA
j_call: TRBJ1-1
clone_size: few
cdr3_nt: TGCAGTGCTAGTAGTCCCCGCCGGGGTAACCCCGGGAACACTGAAGCTTTCTTT
cdr3_aa: CSASSPRRGNPGNTEAFF

v_call: TRBV7-2
d_call: TRBD1
j_call: TRBJ1-4
clone_size: NA
cdr3_nt: TGTGCCAGCAGCTTAGACAGGGGGGATGAAAAACTGTTTTTT
cdr3_aa: CASSLDRGDEKLFF